The rows below give T cell receptor beta chains drawn from one sample of a study of identical twins. TCRdb reprocessed the 5' RACE reads via MiXCR and lists one record per CDR3 protein. The table shows around 370,000 distinct CDR3 sequences, with 8.5% to 10% occurring only once. Sequencing was carried out using naive T cells sorted from blood. These receptors were obtained from a woman aged 50 to 60 in good health. Each CDR3 is given with its conserved first and last residue. D genes are given only for firm matches. Rows give clone size only sometimes, using once, few, many, or a class for an expanded clone.

D,V,J,size,CDR3,DNA
NA,TRBV5-1,TRBJ2-3,many,CASSLETDTQYF,TGCGCCAGCAGCTTGGAGACAGATACGCAGTATTTT
NA,TRBV5-1,TRBJ2-1,NA,CASSSRGGVAEQFF,TGCGCCAGCAGCAGTAGGGGGGGGGTCGCTGAGCAGTTCTTC
NA,TRBV12-3/TRBV12-4,TRBJ2-2,NA,CASTLSMGGELFF,TGTGCCAGCACCTTATCGATGGGCGGGGAGCTGTTTTTT
TRBD2,TRBV7-9,TRBJ2-1,many,CASTERDVDNEQFF,TGTGCCAGCACTGAGCGGGACGTCGACAATGAGCAGTTCTTC
TRBD1,TRBV6-1,TRBJ1-1,many,CASSSRDRGIREAFF,TGTGCCAGCAGTTCCCGGGACAGGGGTATCCGAGAAGCTTTCTTT
TRBD1,TRBV7-8,TRBJ1-5,few,CASSHPGQGVGDNQPQHF,TGTGCCAGCAGCCATCCGGGACAGGGGGTAGGGGACAATCAGCCCCAGCATTTT
NA,TRBV5-1,TRBJ2-1,few,CASRPGVGTHPYNEQFF,TGCGCCAGCAGACCCGGGGTGGGGACTCACCCCTACAATGAGCAGTTCTTC
NA,TRBV6-6,TRBJ2-5,many,CASSYLAGKETQYF,TGTGCCAGCAGTTACCTCGCAGGGAAAGAGACCCAGTACTTC
NA,TRBV10-3,TRBJ1-5,many,CAISLAGGGNQPQHF,TGTGCCATCAGTCTTGCGGGGGGCGGCAATCAGCCCCAGCATTTT
TRBD2,TRBV2,TRBJ2-1,many,CASSESLAGENEQFF,TGTGCCAGCAGTGAAAGTCTAGCGGGAGAAAATGAGCAGTTCTTC
TRBD1,TRBV5-1,TRBJ1-4,many,CASSLATGGGEKLFF,TGCGCCAGCAGCTTGGCGACAGGGGGAGGTGAAAAACTGTTTTTT
NA,TRBV7-9,TRBJ1-2,many,CASSFERVDYGYTF,TGTGCCAGCAGCTTCGAAAGGGTGGACTATGGCTACACCTTC
NA,TRBV15,TRBJ2-1,few,CATSRDPWTESVRNEQFF,TGTGCCACCAGCAGAGACCCCTGGACAGAATCCGTACGGAATGAGCAGTTCTTC
NA,TRBV7-9,TRBJ2-1,few,CASNNPGLSEQFF,TGTGCCAGCAATAATCCGGGACTCAGTGAGCAGTTCTTC
TRBD2,TRBV20-1,TRBJ2-1,few,CSAHTAGDSRFYNEQFF,TGCAGTGCTCATACAGCGGGAGACTCCCGATTCTACAATGAGCAGTTCTTC
TRBD1,TRBV6-1,TRBJ1-1,many,CASSPDRANTEAFF,TGTGCCAGCAGTCCTGACAGGGCAAACACTGAAGCTTTCTTT
NA,TRBV30,TRBJ2-1,many,CAWSYSSYNEQFF,TGTGCCTGGTCGTACTCTTCCTACAATGAGCAGTTCTTC
TRBD1,TRBV19,TRBJ1-6,few,CASSIGTGAVSPLHF,TGTGCCAGTAGTATCGGGACAGGGGCTGTTTCACCCCTCCACTTT
NA,TRBV10-2,TRBJ1-1,many,CASSEVRGDFLTEAFF,TGCGCCAGCAGTGAGGTTCGTGGTGATTTTCTCACTGAAGCTTTCTTT
TRBD2,TRBV4-1,TRBJ2-2,few,CASSQDRGRASGGELFF,TGCGCCAGCAGCCAAGATCGCGGGAGGGCCTCGGGCGGGGAGCTGTTTTTT
NA,TRBV3-1,TRBJ1-2,NA,CASSRPGQQRRYTF,TGTGCCAGCAGCCGACCGGGACAACAAAGGCGCTACACCTTC
NA,TRBV10-3,TRBJ1-1,many,CAISESAGNTEAFF,TGTGCCATCAGTGAGTCTGCGGGGAACACTGAAGCTTTCTTT
NA,TRBV20-1,TRBJ1-4,few,CSARGPRWGQEKLFF,TGCAGTGCTAGGGGGCCACGGTGGGGTCAAGAAAAACTGTTTTTT
TRBD2,TRBV14,TRBJ2-1,NA,CASSHAGTSRGHEQFF,TGTGCCAGCAGCCACGCCGGGACTAGCAGGGGACATGAGCAGTTCTTC
TRBD1,TRBV5-1,TRBJ1-1,NA,CASSGGQGTEAFF,TGCGCCAGTTCGGGCGGACAGGGAACTGAAGCTTTCTTT
TRBD2,TRBV3-1,TRBJ2-1,NA,CASSQEVAGYPPLGEQFF,TGTGCCAGCAGCCAAGAGGTAGCGGGTTACCCCCCTTTGGGTGAGCAGTTCTTC
NA,TRBV6-2/TRBV6-3,TRBJ2-3,many,CASSYSTVASDTQYF,TGTGCCAGCAGTTACTCGACGGTAGCTTCAGATACGCAGTATTTT